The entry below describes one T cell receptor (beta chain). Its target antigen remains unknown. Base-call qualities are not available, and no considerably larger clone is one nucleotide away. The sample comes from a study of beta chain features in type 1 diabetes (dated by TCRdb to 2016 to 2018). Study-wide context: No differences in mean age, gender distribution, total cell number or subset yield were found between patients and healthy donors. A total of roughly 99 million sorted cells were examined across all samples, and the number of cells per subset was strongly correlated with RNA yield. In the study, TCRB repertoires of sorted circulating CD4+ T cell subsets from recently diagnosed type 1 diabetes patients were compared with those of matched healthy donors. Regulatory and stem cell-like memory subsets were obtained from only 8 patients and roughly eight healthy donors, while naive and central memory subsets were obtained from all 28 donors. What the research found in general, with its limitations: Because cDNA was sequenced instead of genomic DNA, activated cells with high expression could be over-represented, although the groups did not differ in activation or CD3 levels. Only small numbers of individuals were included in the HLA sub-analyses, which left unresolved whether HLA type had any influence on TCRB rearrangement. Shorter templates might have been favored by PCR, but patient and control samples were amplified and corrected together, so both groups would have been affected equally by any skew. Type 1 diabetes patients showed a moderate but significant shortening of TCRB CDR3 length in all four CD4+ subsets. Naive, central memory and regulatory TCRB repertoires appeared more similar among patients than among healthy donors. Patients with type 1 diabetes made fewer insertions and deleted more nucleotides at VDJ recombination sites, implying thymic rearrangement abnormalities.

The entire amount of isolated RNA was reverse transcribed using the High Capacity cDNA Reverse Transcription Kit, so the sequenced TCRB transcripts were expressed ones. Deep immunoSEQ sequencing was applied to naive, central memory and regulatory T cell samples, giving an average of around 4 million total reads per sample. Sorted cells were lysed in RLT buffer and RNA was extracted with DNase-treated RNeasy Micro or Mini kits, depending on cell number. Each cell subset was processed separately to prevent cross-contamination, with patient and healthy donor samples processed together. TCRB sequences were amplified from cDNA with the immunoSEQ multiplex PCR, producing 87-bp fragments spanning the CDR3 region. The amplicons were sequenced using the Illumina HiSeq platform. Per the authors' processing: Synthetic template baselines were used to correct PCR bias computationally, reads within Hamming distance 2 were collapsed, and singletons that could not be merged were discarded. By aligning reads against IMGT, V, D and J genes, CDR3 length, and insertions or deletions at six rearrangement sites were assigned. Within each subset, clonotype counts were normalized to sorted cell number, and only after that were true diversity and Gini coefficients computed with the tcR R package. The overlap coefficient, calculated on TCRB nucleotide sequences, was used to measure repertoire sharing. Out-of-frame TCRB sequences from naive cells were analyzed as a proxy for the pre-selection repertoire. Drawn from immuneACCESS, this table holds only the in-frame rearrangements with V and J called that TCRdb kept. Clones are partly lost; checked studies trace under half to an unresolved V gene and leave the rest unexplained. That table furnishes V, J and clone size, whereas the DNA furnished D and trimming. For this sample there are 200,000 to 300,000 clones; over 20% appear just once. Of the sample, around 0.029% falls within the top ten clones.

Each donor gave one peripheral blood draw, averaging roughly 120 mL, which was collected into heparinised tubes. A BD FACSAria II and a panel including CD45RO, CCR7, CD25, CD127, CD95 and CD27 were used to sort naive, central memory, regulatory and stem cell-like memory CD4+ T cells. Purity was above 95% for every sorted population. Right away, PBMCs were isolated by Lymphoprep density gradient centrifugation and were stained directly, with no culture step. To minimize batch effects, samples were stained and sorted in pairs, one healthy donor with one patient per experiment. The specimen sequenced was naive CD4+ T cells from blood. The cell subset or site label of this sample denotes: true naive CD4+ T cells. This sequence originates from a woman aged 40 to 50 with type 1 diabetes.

The DNA reads TGTGCCAGCTCGCCCCGGACAGGTCCGGACAATGAGCAGTTCTTC. Its protein product is CASSPRTGPDNEQFF. The V and J genes are TRBV18 and TRBJ2-1, and TRBD1 aligns with 7 junction nucleotides. Counted from cysteine to phenylalanine, this CDR3 has 15 amino acids. Solely the CDR3 DNA is kept, with 45 bases framed from the first base. V loses 6 bases at its end and J loses 5 bases; junction bases beyond the gene matches: 10. CDR1 and CDR2 are drawn from the germline V gene: KGHSH, LQKENI.